This TCR beta chain was captured in a study of blood T cell repertoires in COVID-19. On the study more broadly: In each case, the material was cDNA or gDNA derived from T cells, B-cell-depleted T cells, or PBMCs.

Authors' methods: Researchers report that nucleated cell counts were estimated from reference gene primer amplification. Generated by immunoSEQ multiplex PCR, the TCRdb table keeps only in-frame clones and is missing some. That table gives V, J and clone size, and the DNA gave D and trimming. Of just over 300,000 clones detected, about 90% appear once; the ten largest clones hold approximately 4%. Trimming took 5 bases from V and 1 from J, leaving 8 bases between them. Germline-derived CDR1 and CDR2 are MDHEN and SYDVKM. The CDR3 is 14 amino acids. The chain couples TRBV28 to TRBJ2-2; tentatively, D is TRBD1 (5 bases). The origin of this receptor is a woman under 30 with acute COVID-19. Sequenced input: PBMCs or T cells enriched from blood (not recorded which). Written as DNA, the CDR3 is TGTGCCAGCAGTCTACAGGTGAACACCGGGGAGCTGTTTTTT. Translation gives CASSLQVNTGELFF.